This T cell receptor beta chain was retrieved from a study of beta chain features in type 1 diabetes. Whole-study results and caveats: VDJ junctions in type 1 diabetes patients carried more deletions and fewer insertions. Among all four CD4+ subsets, Type 1 diabetes patients had TCRB CDR3s that were moderately but significantly shorter.

TCRB transcripts that were expressed got sequenced, as all of the isolated RNA had been reverse transcribed. This table comes from immunoSEQ multiplex PCR, and its TCRdb copy is limited to in-frame clones, with some not included. Of about 640,000 clones listed, 9.5% to 15% are singletons. CD45RO/CCR7/CD25/CD127/CD95/CD27 separated CD4+ naive, central memory, regulatory and stem cell-like memory cells by sorting. As to this clone: The antigen remains unidentified.

Germline CDR1 and CDR2: MNHEY and SVGAGI. With V trimmed by 6 bases and J by 2 bases, 4 bases remained unmatched. CDR3 length equals 15 residues. The source material was naive CD4+ T cells from blood. The rearrangement links TRBV6-5 to TRBJ1-5, with 10 bases that match TRBD1. The clonotype was recovered from a man aged 25-45 years with type 1 diabetes. As DNA, the CDR3 is TGTGCCAGCAGCCGACAGGGGGCTGGCAATCAGCCCCAGCATTTT. This translates into CASSRQGAGNQPQHF.